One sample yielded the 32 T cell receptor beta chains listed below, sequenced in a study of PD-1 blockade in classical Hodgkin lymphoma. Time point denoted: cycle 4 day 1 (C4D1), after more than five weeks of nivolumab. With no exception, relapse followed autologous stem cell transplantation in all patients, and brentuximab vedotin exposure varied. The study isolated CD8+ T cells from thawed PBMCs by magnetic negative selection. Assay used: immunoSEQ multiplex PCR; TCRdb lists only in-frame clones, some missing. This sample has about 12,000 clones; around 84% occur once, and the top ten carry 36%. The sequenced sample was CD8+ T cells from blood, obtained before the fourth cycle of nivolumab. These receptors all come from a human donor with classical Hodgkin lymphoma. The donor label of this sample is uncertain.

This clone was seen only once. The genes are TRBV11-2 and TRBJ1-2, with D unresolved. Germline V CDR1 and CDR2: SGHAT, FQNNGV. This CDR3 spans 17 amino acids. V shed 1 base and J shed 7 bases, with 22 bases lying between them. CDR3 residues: CASSLGGRGHLGFGYTF. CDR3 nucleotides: TGTGCCAGCAGCTTAGGCGGGCGAGGGCATCTGGGCTTTGGCTACACCTTC.

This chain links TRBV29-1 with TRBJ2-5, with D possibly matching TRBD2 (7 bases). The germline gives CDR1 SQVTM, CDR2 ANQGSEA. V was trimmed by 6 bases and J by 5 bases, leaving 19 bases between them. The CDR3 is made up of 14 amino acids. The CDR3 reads CSVHPGGAVETQYF. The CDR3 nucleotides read TGCAGCGTCCATCCGGGGGGCGCGGTGGAGACCCAGTACTTC.

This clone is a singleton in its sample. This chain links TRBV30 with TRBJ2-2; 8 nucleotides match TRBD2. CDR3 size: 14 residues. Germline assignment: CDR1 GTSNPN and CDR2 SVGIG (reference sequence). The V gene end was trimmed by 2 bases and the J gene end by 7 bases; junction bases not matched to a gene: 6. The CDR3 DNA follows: TGTGCCTGGAGTTCCCTCGGGACTAGCGGGGAGCTGTTTTTT. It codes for CAWSSLGTSGELFF.

This chain's CDR3 is CASSLWGSRANEQFF. CDR3 bases: TGTGCCAGCAGTTTATGGGGGAGCAGAGCTAATGAGCAGTTCTTC. V and J are TRBV28 and TRBJ2-1, with a weak D call TRBD2 (5 bases). From germline, CDR1 is MDHEN and CDR2 SYDVKM. Trimming took off 0 bases at V and 7 bases at J, with 13 bases between the two ends. The CDR3 is 15 amino acids.

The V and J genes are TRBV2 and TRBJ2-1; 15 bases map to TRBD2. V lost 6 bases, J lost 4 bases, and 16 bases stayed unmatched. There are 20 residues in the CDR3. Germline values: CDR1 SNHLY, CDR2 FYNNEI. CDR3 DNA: TGTGCCAGCAGCGGACTACTTATGGGACTAGCGGGAGGAGGATACAATGAGCAGTTCTTC. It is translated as CASSGLLMGLAGGGYNEQFF.

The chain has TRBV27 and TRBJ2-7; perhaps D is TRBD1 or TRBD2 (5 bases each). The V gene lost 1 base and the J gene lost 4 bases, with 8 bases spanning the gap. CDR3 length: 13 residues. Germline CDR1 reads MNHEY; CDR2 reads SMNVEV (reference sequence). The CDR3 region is CASSLWDGYEQYF. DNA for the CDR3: TGTGCCAGCAGTTTATGGGACGGGTACGAGCAGTACTTC.

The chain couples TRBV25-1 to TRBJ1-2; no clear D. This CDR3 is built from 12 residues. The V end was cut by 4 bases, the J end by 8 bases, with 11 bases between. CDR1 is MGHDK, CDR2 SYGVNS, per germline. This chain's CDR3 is CASSAPDGGYTF. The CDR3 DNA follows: TGTGCCAGCAGTGCCCCGGACGGCGGCTACACCTTC.

The CDR3 region is CATSRDRDSLDNEQFF. The CDR3 DNA follows: TGTGCCACCAGCAGAGACCGGGACTCCCTTGATAATGAGCAGTTCTTC. This rearrangement joins TRBV15 to TRBJ2-1, with TRBD2 as a possible D gene (6 bases). V was cut by 0 bases and J by 7 bases, with 16 bases left in between. The CDR3 spans 16 residues. Germline-derived CDR1 and CDR2 are LNHNV and YYDKDF (reference sequence).

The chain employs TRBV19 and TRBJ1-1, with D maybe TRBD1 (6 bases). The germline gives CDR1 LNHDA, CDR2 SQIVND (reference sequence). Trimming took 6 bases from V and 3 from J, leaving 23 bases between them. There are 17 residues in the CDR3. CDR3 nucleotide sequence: TGTGCCAGTAGCCATGGTCAACAGGGCGGGTATCACACTGAAGCTTTCTTT. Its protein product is CASSHGQQGGYHTEAFF.

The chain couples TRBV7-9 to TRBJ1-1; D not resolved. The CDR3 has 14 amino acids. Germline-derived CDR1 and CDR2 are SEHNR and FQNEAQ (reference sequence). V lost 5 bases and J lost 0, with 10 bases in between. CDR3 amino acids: CASSPIPMNTEAFF. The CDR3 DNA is TGTGCCAGCAGCCCTATACCCATGAACACTGAAGCTTTCTTT.

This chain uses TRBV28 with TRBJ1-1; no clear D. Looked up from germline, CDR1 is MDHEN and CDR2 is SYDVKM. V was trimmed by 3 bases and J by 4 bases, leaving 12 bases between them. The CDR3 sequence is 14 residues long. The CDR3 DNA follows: TGTGCCAGCAGTTTTTGGCGGAGTGGCACTGAAGCTTTCTTT. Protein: CASSFWRSGTEAFF. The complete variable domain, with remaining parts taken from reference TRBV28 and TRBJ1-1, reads DVKVTQSSRYLVKRTGEKVFLECVQDMDHENMFWYRQDPGLGLRLIYFSYDVKMKEKGDIPEGYSVSREKKERFSLILESASTNQTSMYLCASSFWRSGTEAFFGQGTRLTVV.

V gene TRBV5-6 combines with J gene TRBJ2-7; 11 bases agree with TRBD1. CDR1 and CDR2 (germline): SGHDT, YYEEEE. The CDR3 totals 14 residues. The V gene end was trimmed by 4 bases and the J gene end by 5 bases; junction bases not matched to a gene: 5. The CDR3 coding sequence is TGTGCCAGCAGCCAGGGACAGGGGGAGGACGAGCAGTACTTC. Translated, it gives CASSQGQGEDEQYF.

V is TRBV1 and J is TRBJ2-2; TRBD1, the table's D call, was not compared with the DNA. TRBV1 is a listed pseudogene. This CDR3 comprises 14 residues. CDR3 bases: TGCACCAGCAGCCGCACAGACAGGGCCCGGGAGCTGTTTTTT. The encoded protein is CTSSRTDRARELFF.

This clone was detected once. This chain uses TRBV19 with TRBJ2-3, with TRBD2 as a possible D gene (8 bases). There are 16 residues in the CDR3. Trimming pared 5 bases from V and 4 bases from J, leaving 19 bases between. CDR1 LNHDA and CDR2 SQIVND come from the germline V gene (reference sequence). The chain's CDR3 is CASSLLAEGAADTQYF. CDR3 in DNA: TGTGCCAGTAGTCTACTAGCGGAGGGGGCGGCAGATACGCAGTATTTT.

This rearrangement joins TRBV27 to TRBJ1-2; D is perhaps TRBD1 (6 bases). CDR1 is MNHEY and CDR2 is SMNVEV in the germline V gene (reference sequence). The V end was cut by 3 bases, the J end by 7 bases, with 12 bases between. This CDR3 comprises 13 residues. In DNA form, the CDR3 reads TGTGCCAGCAGTTTTGGGGGGCTCGGTGGCTACACCTTC. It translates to CASSFGGLGGYTF.

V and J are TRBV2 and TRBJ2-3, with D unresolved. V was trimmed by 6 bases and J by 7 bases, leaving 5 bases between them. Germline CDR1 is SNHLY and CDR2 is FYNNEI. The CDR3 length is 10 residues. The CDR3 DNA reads TGTGCCAGCAGGCTCCATACGCAGTATTTT. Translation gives CASRLHTQYF.

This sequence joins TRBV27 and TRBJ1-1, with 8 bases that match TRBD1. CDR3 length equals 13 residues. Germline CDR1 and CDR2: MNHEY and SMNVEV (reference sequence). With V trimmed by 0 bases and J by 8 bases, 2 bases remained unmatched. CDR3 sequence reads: CASSLSWDREAFF. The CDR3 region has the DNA TGTGCCAGCAGTTTATCCTGGGACAGGGAAGCTTTCTTT.

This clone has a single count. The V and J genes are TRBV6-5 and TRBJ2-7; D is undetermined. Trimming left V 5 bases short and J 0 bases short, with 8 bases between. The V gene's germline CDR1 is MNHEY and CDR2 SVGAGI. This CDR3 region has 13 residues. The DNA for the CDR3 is TGTGCCAGCAGTGAAGGTCCCTCCTACGAGCAGTACTTC. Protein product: CASSEGPSYEQYF.

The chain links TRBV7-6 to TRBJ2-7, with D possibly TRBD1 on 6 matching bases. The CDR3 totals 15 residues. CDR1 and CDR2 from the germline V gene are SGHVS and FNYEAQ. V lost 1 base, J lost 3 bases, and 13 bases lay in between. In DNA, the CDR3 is TGTGCCAGCAGCTTAGGCAGGGGTTTGGTCTACGAGCAGTACTTC. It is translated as CASSLGRGLVYEQYF.

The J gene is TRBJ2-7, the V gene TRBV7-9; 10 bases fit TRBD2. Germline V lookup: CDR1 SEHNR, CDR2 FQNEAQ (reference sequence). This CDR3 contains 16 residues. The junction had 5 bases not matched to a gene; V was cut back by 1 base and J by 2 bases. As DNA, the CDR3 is TGTGCCAGCAGCTTAGGTCTAGCGGGAGACACCTACGAGCAGTACTTC. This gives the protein CASSLGLAGDTYEQYF.

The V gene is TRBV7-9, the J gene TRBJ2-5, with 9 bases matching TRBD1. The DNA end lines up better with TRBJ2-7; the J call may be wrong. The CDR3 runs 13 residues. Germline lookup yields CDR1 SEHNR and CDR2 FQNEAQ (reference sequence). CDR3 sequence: CASDGGQGYEQYF. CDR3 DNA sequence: TGTGCCAGCGACGGGGGACAGGGCTACGAGCAGTACTTC.

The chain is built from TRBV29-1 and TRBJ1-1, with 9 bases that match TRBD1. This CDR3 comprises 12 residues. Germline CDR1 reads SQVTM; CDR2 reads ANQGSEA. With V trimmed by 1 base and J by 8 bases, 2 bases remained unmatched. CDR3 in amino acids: CSVEAGTGEAFF. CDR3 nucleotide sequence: TGCAGCGTTGAAGCCGGGACAGGGGAAGCTTTCTTT. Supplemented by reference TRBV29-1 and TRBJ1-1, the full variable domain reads SAVISQKPSRDICQRGTSLTIQCQVDSQVTMMFWYRQQPGQSLTLIATANQGSEATYESGFVIDKFPISRPNLTFSTLTVSNMSPEDSSIYLCSVEAGTGEAFFGQGTRLTVV.

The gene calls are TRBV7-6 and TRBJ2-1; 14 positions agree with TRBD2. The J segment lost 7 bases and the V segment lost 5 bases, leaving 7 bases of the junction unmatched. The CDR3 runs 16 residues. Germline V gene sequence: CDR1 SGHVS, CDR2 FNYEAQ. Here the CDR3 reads CASSQRLAGGRNEQFF. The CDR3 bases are TGTGCCAGCAGCCAAAGACTAGCGGGAGGGCGAAATGAGCAGTTCTTC.

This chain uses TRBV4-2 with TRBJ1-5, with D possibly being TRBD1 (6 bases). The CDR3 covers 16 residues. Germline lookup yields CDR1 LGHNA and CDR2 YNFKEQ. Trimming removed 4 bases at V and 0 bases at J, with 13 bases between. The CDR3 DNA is TGTGCCAGCAGCCTGACCCAGGGGAATAGCAATCAGCCCCAGCATTTT. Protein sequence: CASSLTQGNSNQPQHF.

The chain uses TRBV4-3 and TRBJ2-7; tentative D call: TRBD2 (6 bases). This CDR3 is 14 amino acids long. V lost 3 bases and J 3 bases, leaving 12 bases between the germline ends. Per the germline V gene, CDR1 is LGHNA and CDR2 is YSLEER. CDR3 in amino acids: CASSQGLDLYEQYF. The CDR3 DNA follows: TGCGCCAGCAGCCAGGGACTCGACCTCTACGAGCAGTACTTC.

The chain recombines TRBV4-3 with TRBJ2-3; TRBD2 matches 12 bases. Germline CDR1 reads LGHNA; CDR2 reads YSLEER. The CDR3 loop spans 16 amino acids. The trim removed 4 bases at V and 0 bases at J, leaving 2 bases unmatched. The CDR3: CASSPGTSGSTDTQYF. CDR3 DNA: TGCGCCAGCAGCCCCGGGACTAGCGGGAGCACAGATACGCAGTATTTT.

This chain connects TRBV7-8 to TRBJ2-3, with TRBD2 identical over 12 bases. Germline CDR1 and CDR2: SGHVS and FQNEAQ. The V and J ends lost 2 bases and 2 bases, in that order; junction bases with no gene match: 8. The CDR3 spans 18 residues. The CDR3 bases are TGTGCCAGCAGCTTATTGCGCCTAGCGGGAGGGACCACAGATACGCAGTATTTT. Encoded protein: CASSLLRLAGGTTDTQYF.

This chain's CDR3 is CAISEGQGQDTEAFF. The CDR3 DNA is TGTGCCATCAGTGAGGGGCAGGGACAGGACACTGAAGCTTTCTTT. V and J are TRBV10-3 and TRBJ1-1; 8 bases line up with TRBD1. CDR3 length equals 15 residues. V lost 2 bases and J lost 3; bases outside the gene matches: 5. The V gene's germline CDR1 is ENHRY and CDR2 SYGVKD.

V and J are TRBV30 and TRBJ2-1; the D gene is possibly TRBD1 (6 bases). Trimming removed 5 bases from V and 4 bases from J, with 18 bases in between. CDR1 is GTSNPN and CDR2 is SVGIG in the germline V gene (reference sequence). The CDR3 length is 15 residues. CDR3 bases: TGTGCCTGGCACGACGGCGCAGGGGCATACAATGAGCAGTTCTTC. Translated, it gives CAWHDGAGAYNEQFF.

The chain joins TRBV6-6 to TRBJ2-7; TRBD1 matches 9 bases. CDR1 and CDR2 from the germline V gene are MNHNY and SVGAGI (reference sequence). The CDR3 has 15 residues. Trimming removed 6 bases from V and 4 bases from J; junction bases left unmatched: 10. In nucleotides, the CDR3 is TGTGCCAGCAGCCGATTGGGGACAGGGTTATACGAGCAGTACTTC. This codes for CASSRLGTGLYEQYF.

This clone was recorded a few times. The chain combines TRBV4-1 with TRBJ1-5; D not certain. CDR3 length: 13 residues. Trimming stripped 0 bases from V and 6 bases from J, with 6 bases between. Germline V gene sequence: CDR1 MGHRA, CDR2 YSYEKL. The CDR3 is CASSQDWAQPQHF. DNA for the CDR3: TGCGCCAGCAGCCAAGATTGGGCTCAGCCCCAGCATTTT.

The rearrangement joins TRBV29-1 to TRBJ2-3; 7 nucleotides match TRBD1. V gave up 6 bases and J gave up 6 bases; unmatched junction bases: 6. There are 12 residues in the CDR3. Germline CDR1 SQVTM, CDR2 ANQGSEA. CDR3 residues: CSVPTGFDTQYF. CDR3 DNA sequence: TGCAGCGTCCCGACAGGGTTCGATACGCAGTATTTT.